The 2 T cell receptor beta chains presented below share a single source sample, sequenced in a study of cytotoxic CD8 clonotypes in ibrutinib-treated CLL. The assay was immunoSEQ multiplex PCR, and TCRdb's table has in-frame clones only and misses some. The sample includes about 140,000 clones, more than 85% of them seen just once. The sequenced sample was PBMCs, obtained after 12 months of ibrutinib treatment. The origin of the receptors is a human donor with chronic lymphocytic leukemia.

V usage is TRBV29-1 and J usage is TRBJ2-3, with 13 bases identical to TRBD2. The CDR3 covers 14 residues. The junction had 4 bases not matched to a gene; V was cut back by 6 bases and J by 4 bases. Germline CDR1 and CDR2: SQVTM and ANQGSEA. As DNA, the CDR3 is TGCAGCGTGCGGACTAGCGGGAGTGCAGATACGCAGTATTTT. Translation gives CSVRTSGSADTQYF.

This chain links TRBV5-4 with TRBJ2-3, with D possibly being TRBD2 (6 bases). Trimming removed 0 bases at V and 3 bases at J, with 14 bases between. CDR3 size: 16 residues. Germline lookup yields CDR1 SGHNT and CDR2 YYREEE (reference sequence). Here the CDR3 reads CASSLAGGGTTDTQYF. The CDR3 DNA reads TGTGCCAGCAGCTTGGCAGGCGGCGGGACGACAGATACGCAGTATTTT.